This entry lists 29 T cell receptor beta chains sequenced from one sample in a study of graft-versus-host responses after intestinal transplantation (dated by TCRdb to the early 2020s). The sample's time point label is to be understood as: cells obtained before transplantation from donor or recipient. Library prep was done by the immunoSEQ multiplex PCR assay. TCRdb carries this immuneACCESS record with in-frame sequences only. Its versions omit some clonotypes, under half of them owing to an unresolved V gene in the studies checked, with the rest unexplained. This sample has about 88,000 clones in its table, and 94% of those were observed once. Of the sample, roughly 0.2% is held by the ten largest clones. For these TCRs, the target antigens are not known. The sample consisted of unstimulated CD4+ T cells sorted from spleen or lymph node cells, taken before transplant. These receptors were taken from a human donor who was the organ donor for an intestinal transplant.

The chain uses TRBV12-5 and TRBJ2-6; D ambiguous. Looked up from germline, CDR1 is LGHNT and CDR2 is FRNRAP. The length of the CDR3 is 17 residues. V was trimmed by 0 bases and J by 2 bases, leaving 11 bases between them. The CDR3 here is CASGLVFRRPGANVLTF. CDR3 nucleotide sequence: TGTGCTAGTGGTTTGGTCTTCAGGAGACCTGGGGCCAACGTCCTGACTTTC.

The chain employs TRBV19 and TRBJ1-5; D ambiguous. The CDR3 is 14 amino acids. The germline gives CDR1 LNHDA, CDR2 SQIVND (reference sequence). V gave up 3 bases and J gave up 4 bases, with 10 bases separating them. The CDR3 region is CASSIPQRNQPQHF. CDR3 nucleotide sequence: TGTGCCAGTAGTATCCCGCAAAGAAATCAGCCCCAGCATTTT.

The V call is TRBV5-1, the J call TRBJ2-5, with 8 bases lining up with TRBD1. Losses at the gene ends were 7 bases for V and 1 base for J; bases not matched to a gene: 9. The germline gives CDR1 SGHRS, CDR2 YFSETQ. The CDR3 totals 15 residues. CDR3 coding DNA: TGCGCCAGCGCCGGAGACAGGGGACCCCAAGAGACCCAGTACTTC. It yields the protein CASAGDRGPQETQYF.

The chain joins TRBV7-8 to TRBJ2-3; 8 bases are a match to TRBD1. Germline CDR1 SGHVS, CDR2 FQNEAQ. V shed 5 bases and J 1 base; nucleotides not matched to a gene: 8. The CDR3 has 16 residues. CDR3 DNA: TGTGCCAGCAGCCTTTTTCAGGGGGCGGGCACAGATACGCAGTATTTT. Amino acid sequence: CASSLFQGAGTDTQYF.

This chain links TRBV5-4 with TRBJ1-1; no clear D gene. Germline V gene sequence: CDR1 SGHNT, CDR2 YYREEE (reference sequence). V lost 4 bases to trimming and J lost 8 bases, with 18 bases between them. There are 14 residues in the CDR3. The CDR3: CASSQETSSVEAFF. In DNA form, the CDR3 reads TGTGCCAGCAGCCAAGAGACAAGTTCGGTGGAAGCTTTCTTT.

This chain uses TRBV10-3 with TRBJ2-1; 11 bases align to TRBD2. J gave up 5 bases and V 2 bases, and 8 bases lay outside the gene matches. This CDR3 has 17 amino acids. CDR1 is ENHRY and CDR2 is SYGVKD in the germline V gene. The CDR3 nucleotides read TGTGCCATCAGTGAGCCAAGCCTAGCGGGGGGCGACAATGAGCAGTTCTTC. Translation gives CAISEPSLAGGDNEQFF.

The chain employs TRBV11-3 and TRBJ2-2; D is ambiguous. In germline, CDR1 is SGHNT, CDR2 YENEEA. The CDR3 loop spans 16 amino acids. V was clipped by 3 bases and J by 0 bases, with 11 bases between them. CDR3 in DNA: TGTGCCAGCAGCTTTGGCAGCCTCGCGAACACCGGGGAGCTGTTTTTT. Its protein product is CASSFGSLANTGELFF.

The sample holds one count of this clone. V usage is TRBV7-3 and J usage is TRBJ2-2; tentatively, D is TRBD2 (6 bases). The germline V gene encodes CDR1 SGHTA and CDR2 FQGTGA. The CDR3 length is 18 residues. The ends were cut back, 4 bases at V and 5 bases at J, with 23 bases in the middle. CDR3 sequence reads: CASSYTPGGSRVTGELFF. CDR3 nucleotides: TGTGCCAGCAGCTATACCCCTGGGGGGTCAAGAGTAACCGGGGAGCTGTTTTTT.

The rearrangement uses TRBV7-8 and TRBJ2-1; 11 bases fit TRBD1. Germline assignment: CDR1 SGHVS and CDR2 FQNEAQ. CDR3 length equals 16 residues. The junction had 11 bases not matched to a gene; V was cut back by 5 bases and J by 8 bases. The CDR3 spells CASSQRRDRGDDEQFF. Written as DNA, the CDR3 is TGTGCCAGCAGCCAAAGGCGGGACAGGGGGGACGATGAGCAGTTCTTC.

This chain links TRBV18 with TRBJ2-7; D is uncertain. The CDR3 consists of 12 residues. The V end lost 3 bases, the J end lost 3 bases, and 6 bases lay between the germline ends. Germline V gene sequence: CDR1 KGHSH, CDR2 LQKENI. CDR3 sequence: CASSPDGYEQYF. The CDR3, as DNA: TGTGCCAGCTCACCCGATGGCTACGAGCAGTACTTC.

The chain is built from TRBV2 and TRBJ2-2; D is unclear. The CDR3 runs to 12 residues. The V and J ends lost 4 bases and 7 bases respectively, with 7 bases between them. Germline V gives CDR1 SNHLY, CDR2 FYNNEI. The DNA for the CDR3 is TGTGCCAGCAGTGGGGTAGGCGGGGAGCTGTTTTTT. This gives the protein CASSGVGGELFF.

The chain couples TRBV5-4 to TRBJ1-1; no clear D. The germline V gene has CDR1 SGHNT and CDR2 YYREEE (reference sequence). Trimming cost V 2 bases and J 6 bases, with 11 bases left between them. This CDR3 has 13 amino acids. DNA for the CDR3: TGTGCCAGCAGCTTTGATAGTTTCGCTGAAGCTTTCTTT. Translation gives CASSFDSFAEAFF.

The genes are TRBV5-1 and TRBJ2-2; a weak D match, TRBD1 (5 bases). This CDR3 has 16 residues. Deletions cut 4 bases from V and 0 bases from J, with 13 bases between. Germline CDR1 and CDR2: SGHRS and YFSETQ. CDR3 DNA: TGCGCCAGCAGCCAGGTTACAGGCCCGAACACCGGGGAGCTGTTTTTT. Translation gives CASSQVTGPNTGELFF.

V usage is TRBV6-5 and J usage is TRBJ2-5; TRBD1 agrees at 8 bases. The CDR3 loop spans 13 amino acids. CDR1 and CDR2 from the germline V gene are MNHEY and SVGAGI. With 8 bases clipped from V and 6 bases from J, the junction kept 8 bases outside the gene matches. The CDR3 nucleotides read TGTGCCAGCCGAGTACAGGGGGTGAAGACCCAGTACTTC. Its translation is CASRVQGVKTQYF.

The rearrangement links TRBV5-1 to TRBJ1-1; 9 bases align to TRBD1. Unmatched junction bases numbered 6, after V lost 5 bases and J lost 7 bases. From germline, CDR1 is SGHRS and CDR2 YFSETQ. This CDR3 is 13 amino acids long. The CDR3 coding sequence is TGCGCCAGCAGTTCCCGGGACAGGGTTGAAGCTTTCTTT. It encodes CASSSRDRVEAFF.

The chain uses TRBV5-1 and TRBJ1-1; D is unresolved. The germline V and J ends were trimmed by 5 bases and 4 bases, with 18 bases remaining between them. The germline gives CDR1 SGHRS, CDR2 YFSETQ. There are 15 residues in the CDR3. The CDR3 DNA reads TGCGCCAGCAGTACCATTCTAGGGCGTAGCACTGAAGCTTTCTTT. The encoded protein is CASSTILGRSTEAFF.

The chain uses TRBV28 and TRBJ2-3; tentative D call: TRBD2 (6 bases). Between the trimmed V and J ends, which lost 7 bases and 2 bases, there was a span of 22 bases. CDR1 is MDHEN and CDR2 is SYDVKM in the germline V gene. The CDR3 is 17 residues long. CDR3 sequence reads: CASTPRGRERVTDTQYF. CDR3 coding DNA: TGTGCCAGCACTCCCCGGGGTCGTGAGCGGGTCACAGATACGCAGTATTTT.

The rearrangement joins TRBV2 to TRBJ2-7; weak D call: TRBD2 (6 bases). CDR3 length equals 15 residues. Trimming removed 7 bases from V and 2 bases from J, with 18 bases in between. Germline loops: CDR1 SNHLY, CDR2 FYNNEI. CDR3 loop: CASTGGRTGTYEQYF. In nucleotides, the CDR3 is TGTGCCAGCACCGGGGGTCGGACGGGTACCTACGAGCAGTACTTC.

The chain combines TRBV29-1 with TRBJ2-3; 9 bases match TRBD1. V was pared by 7 bases and J by 3 bases, with 5 bases of the junction left unmatched. CDR1 SQVTM and CDR2 ANQGSEA come from the germline V gene. The CDR3 length is 13 residues. The CDR3, as DNA: TGCAGCGCAGACAGGGGGAGAACAGATACGCAGTATTTT. This codes for CSADRGRTDTQYF.

The V gene is TRBV6-6, the J gene TRBJ1-6; D gene ambiguous. This CDR3 region has 11 residues. Germline values: CDR1 MNHNY, CDR2 SVGAGI (reference sequence). V was cut by 6 bases and J by 5 bases, with 2 bases left in between. The DNA of the CDR3 is TGTGCCAGCAGGCATAATTCACCCCTCCACTTT. It specifies CASRHNSPLHF.

V is TRBV28 and J is TRBJ1-2; the D is unclear. CDR1 is MDHEN and CDR2 is SYDVKM in the germline V gene. The CDR3 consists of 14 residues. Trimming shortened V by 6 bases and J by 4 bases, and 15 bases separated the two germline ends. The CDR3 protein is CASRTHRGFYGYTF. In nucleotides, the CDR3 is TGTGCCAGCAGGACGCACAGAGGCTTCTATGGCTACACCTTC.

The chain's CDR3 is CASSLEGYGYTF. CDR3 bases: TGTGCCAGCAGCTTAGAGGGCTATGGCTACACCTTC. This chain links TRBV11-3 with TRBJ1-2, with D uncertain. The ends were cut back, 0 bases at V and 4 bases at J, with 3 bases in the middle. Per the germline V gene, CDR1 is SGHNT and CDR2 is YENEEA. CDR3 length: 12 amino acids.

The chain employs TRBV28 and TRBJ1-1, with D possibly matching TRBD1 (5 bases). Trimming removed 1 base from V and 1 base from J, with 10 bases in between. The CDR3 loop spans 15 amino acids. Germline CDR1 is MDHEN and CDR2 is SYDVKM. For the CDR3, the DNA is TGTGCCAGCAGTTTATCGGGACTCTGGAACACTGAAGCTTTCTTT. It translates to CASSLSGLWNTEAFF.

The V and J genes are TRBV19 and TRBJ2-5, with a weak D call TRBD2 (7 bases). This CDR3 has 15 residues. The V end was cut by 8 bases, the J end by 10 bases, with 26 bases between. Per germline, CDR1 LNHDA and CDR2 SQIVND (reference sequence). CDR3 amino acids: CASSPQGVGGGFQYF. CDR3 in DNA: TGTGCCAGTTCTCCTCAAGGGGTGGGAGGGGGGTTCCAGTACTTC.

The genes are TRBV29-1 and TRBJ2-1; 11 nucleotides align to TRBD2. Germline CDR1 and CDR2: SQVTM and ANQGSEA. Unmatched junction bases numbered 5, after V lost 1 base and J lost 6 bases. CDR3 length: 15 residues. As DNA, the CDR3 is TGCAGCGTTGAAGGACTAGCGGGGACCCCCAATGAGCAGTTCTTC. This codes for CSVEGLAGTPNEQFF.

This clone was observed a few times. This chain links TRBV6-5 with TRBJ1-6, with TRBD1 as a possible D gene (5 bases). Trimming stripped 0 bases from V and 7 bases from J, with 10 bases between. Germline V gives CDR1 MNHEY, CDR2 SVGAGI. The CDR3 totals 15 residues. CDR3 DNA: TGTGCCAGCAGTTACTCGCGGGACGGGAATTCACCCCTCCACTTT. Translating gives CASSYSRDGNSPLHF.

The rearrangement links TRBV5-1 to TRBJ1-6; D gene uncertain. The CDR3 is 14 residues long. Between the trimmed V and J ends, which lost 0 bases and 10 bases, there was a span of 11 bases. Germline V gene data show CDR1 as SGHRS and CDR2 as YFSETQ. CDR3 residues: CASSLDRAQSPLHF. The CDR3 bases are TGCGCCAGCAGCTTGGACCGGGCCCAGTCACCCCTCCACTTT. Filled out from reference TRBV5-1 and TRBJ1-6, the complete variable domain reads KAGVTQTPRYLIKTRGQQVTLSCSPISGHRSVSWYQQTPGQGLQFLFEYFSETQRNKGNFPGRFSGRQFSNSRSEMNVSTLELGDSALYLCASSLDRAQSPLHFGNGTRLTVT.

The chain has TRBV7-3 and TRBJ2-3; D is unclear. Trimming cost V 2 bases and J 2 bases, with 5 bases left between them. The CDR3 contains 13 residues. Germline V CDR1 and CDR2: SGHTA, FQGTGA. CDR3 residues: CASSLQNTDTQYF. In nucleotides, the CDR3 is TGTGCCAGCAGCTTACAAAACACAGATACGCAGTATTTT.

The chain employs TRBV7-2 and TRBJ2-7; 11 positions match TRBD2. Germline V gene data show CDR1 as SGHTA and CDR2 as FQGNSA. Trimming at V came to 4 bases and at J to 3 bases, leaving 2 bases not matched to a gene. The length of the CDR3 is 14 residues. In nucleotides, the CDR3 is TGTGCCAGCAGCTCAGGACTAGCGGGCTACGAGCAGTACTTC. Protein: CASSSGLAGYEQYF.